This T cell receptor (beta chain) was sequenced during a study of blood T cell repertoires in COVID-19. Study context: Samples of COVID-19 (acute and convalescent) were obtained from the United States, Italy and Spain. PBMCs, B-cell-depleted T cells, or T cells provided the cDNA or gDNA that made up the material.

The CDR3 has 14 residues. Per germline, CDR1 MNHEY and CDR2 SVGAGI. V lost 8 bases, J lost 0 bases, and 4 bases stayed unmatched. Per the original data handling: Estimated nucleated cell counts came from reference gene primer amplification. Only in-frame clones appear in the TCRdb table, and some are missing; sequencing was by immunoSEQ multiplex PCR. D and trimming were read from the DNA, whereas the V and J calls and clone size are those reported in that table. The sample yields fewer than 150,000 clones, more than 80% seen once. This TCR was recovered from a human donor in a cohort sampled during active COVID-19. The specimen sequenced was peripheral blood. V gene TRBV6-5 combines with J gene TRBJ1-2; 9 nucleotides agree with TRBD1. CDR3 bases: TGTGCCAGCTACGGACAGGGGACTAACTATGGCTACACCTTC. It is translated as CASYGQGTNYGYTF.